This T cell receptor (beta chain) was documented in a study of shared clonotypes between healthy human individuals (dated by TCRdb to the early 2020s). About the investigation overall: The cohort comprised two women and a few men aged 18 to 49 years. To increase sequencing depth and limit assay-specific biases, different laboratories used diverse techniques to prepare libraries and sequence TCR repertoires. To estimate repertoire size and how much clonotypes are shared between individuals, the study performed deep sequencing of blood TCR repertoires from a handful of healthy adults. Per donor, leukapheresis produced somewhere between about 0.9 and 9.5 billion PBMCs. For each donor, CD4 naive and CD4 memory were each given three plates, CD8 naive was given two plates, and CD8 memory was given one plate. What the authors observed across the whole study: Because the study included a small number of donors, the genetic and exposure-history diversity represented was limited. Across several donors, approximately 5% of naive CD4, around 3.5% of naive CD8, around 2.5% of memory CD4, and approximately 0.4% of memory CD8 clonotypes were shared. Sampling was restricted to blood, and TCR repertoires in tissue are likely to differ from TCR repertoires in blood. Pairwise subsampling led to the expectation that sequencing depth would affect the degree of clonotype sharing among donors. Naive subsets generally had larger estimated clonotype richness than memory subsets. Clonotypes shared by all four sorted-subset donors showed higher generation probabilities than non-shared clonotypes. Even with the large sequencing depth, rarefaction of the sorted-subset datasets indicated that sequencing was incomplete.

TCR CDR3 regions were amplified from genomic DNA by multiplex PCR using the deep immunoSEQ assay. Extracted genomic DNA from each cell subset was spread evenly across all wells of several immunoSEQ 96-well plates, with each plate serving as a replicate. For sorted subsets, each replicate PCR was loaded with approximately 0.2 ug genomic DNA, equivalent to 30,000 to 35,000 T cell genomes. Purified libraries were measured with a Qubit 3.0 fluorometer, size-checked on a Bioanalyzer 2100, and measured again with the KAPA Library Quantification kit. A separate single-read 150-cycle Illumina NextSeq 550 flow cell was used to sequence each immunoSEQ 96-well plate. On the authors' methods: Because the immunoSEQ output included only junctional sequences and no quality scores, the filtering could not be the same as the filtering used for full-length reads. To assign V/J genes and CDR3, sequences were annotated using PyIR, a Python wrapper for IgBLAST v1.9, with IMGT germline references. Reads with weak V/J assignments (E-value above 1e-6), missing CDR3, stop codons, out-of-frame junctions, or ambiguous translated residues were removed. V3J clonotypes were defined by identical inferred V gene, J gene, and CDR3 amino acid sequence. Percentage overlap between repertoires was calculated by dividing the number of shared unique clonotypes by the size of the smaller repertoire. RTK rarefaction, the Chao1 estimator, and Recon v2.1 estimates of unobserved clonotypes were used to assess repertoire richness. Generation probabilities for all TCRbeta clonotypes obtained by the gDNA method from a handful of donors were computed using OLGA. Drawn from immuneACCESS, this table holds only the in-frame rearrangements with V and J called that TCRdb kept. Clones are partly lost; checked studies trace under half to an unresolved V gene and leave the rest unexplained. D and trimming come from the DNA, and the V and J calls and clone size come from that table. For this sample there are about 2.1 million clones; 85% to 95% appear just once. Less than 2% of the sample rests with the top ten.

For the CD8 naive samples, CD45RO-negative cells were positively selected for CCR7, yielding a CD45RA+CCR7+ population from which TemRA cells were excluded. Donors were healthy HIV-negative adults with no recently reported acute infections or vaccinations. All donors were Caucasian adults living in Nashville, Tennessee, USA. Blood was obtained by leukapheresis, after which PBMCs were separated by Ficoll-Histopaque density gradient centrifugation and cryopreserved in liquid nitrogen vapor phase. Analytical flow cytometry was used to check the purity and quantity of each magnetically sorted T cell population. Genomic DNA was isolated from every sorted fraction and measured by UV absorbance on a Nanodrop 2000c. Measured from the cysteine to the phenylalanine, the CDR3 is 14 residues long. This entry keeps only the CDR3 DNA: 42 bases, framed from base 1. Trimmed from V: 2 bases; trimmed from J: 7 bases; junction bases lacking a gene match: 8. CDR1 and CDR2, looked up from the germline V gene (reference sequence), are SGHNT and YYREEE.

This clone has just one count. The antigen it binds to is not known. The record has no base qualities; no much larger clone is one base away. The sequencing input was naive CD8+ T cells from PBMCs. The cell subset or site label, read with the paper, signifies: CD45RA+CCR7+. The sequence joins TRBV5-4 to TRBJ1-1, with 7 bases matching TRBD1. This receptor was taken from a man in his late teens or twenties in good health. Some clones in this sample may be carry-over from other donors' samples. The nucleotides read TGTGCCAGCAGCTTAGCTGGGACAGTGGATGAAGCTTTCTTT. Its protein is CASSLAGTVDEAFF.